Sequencing of this T cell receptor beta chain was carried out in a study of blood T cell repertoires in COVID-19 (dated by TCRdb to about 2020). Study-level background: The collaborator samples originated in the United States, Italy and Spain and spanned the acute and convalescent phases of COVID-19. The material from the prospective study consisted of cDNA or gDNA derived from T cells, B-cell-depleted T cells, or PBMCs. Subjects who had been exposed to COVID-19, were actively infected with it, or had recovered from it provided the deeply sampled blood TCRbeta repertoires that made up the dataset. The repertoires were released in a freely available public database meant as a resource for research on the immune response to SARS-CoV-2. The samples were drawn from two sources: the first 160 participants of the ongoing ImmuneRACE study, and some 1,300 subjects contributed by 6 global collaborators. The sample metadata nearly always contained a de-identified subject ID, COVID-19 status, age in years and sex. Where HLA class I and class II types were available, the types were taken from metadata supplied by the sample provider, not from assay-based typing.

About this clone itself: This clone's antigen is unknown. The sample holds no much larger clone one base away, and base qualities are not on file.

Broader findings and caveats from the paper: The amount of clinical and demographic metadata varied by source and participant and was provided uncurated.

In the germline V gene (reference sequence), CDR1 corresponds to SGHKS and CDR2 to YYEKEE. Deletion took 0 bases off V and 10 bases off J, with a span of 26 bases between the germline ends. Measured from the cysteine to the phenylalanine, the CDR3 is 19 residues long. Only the CDR3 DNA stays, 57 bases, in frame from base 1. The immunoSEQ Assay, a bias-controlled multiplex PCR, was used to amplify TCRbeta CDR3 regions from genomic DNA. On the authors' methods: The number of nucleated cells in each sample was estimated from the amplification of reference gene primers within the assay. Sequence reads were collapsed and filtered to measure the absolute abundance of every unique TCRbeta CDR3 rearrangement. For each sample, productive Simpson clonality was calculated by taking the square root of Simpson's diversity index across productive rearrangements. TCRdb provides this immuneACCESS table in a form limited to in-frame rearrangements. Some clones are lacking; in checked studies, under half of them reflect an unresolved V gene, and why the rest are absent is not known. The D gene and trimming were derived from the DNA, and the V and J assignments and clone size from that table. For this sample the table gives some 150,000 clones, of which roughly 86% were detected only once. The ten largest clones represent 7.5% to 8% of the sample.

Another Seattle source contributed samples from volunteer blood donors who had recovered from COVID-19. Whole blood was collected in K2EDTA tubes by collaborating institutions according to the institutions' own protocols. For TCRbeta analysis, collaborators shipped samples in one of three forms: frozen whole blood, isolated PBMCs, or DNA extracted from either of those sample types. The TCR originated in a man aged 35-49 years who had recovered from COVID-19. The chain joins TRBV5-5 to TRBJ1-6; no D gene is confidently identified. The specimen sequenced was peripheral blood. The nucleotides are TGTGCCAGCAGCTTGGTGGTTCGAGACCGACTATTTATGAGGTCACCCCTCCACTTT. Its protein is CASSLVVRDRLFMRSPLHF.